This T cell receptor (beta chain) was identified in a study of blood T cells in healthy people across ages. Notes on the study in general: In these data, TCR beta diversity tracked strongly with naive T cell percentage.

As regards this clonotype: Its antigen is currently unknown.

There are 15 residues in the CDR3. The V end was cut by 2 bases, the J end by 7 bases, with 15 bases between. In germline, CDR1 is MGHRA, CDR2 YSYEKL. Through a sample-barcoded 5' primer and a J-beta primer mix, a second PCR was run for roughly 6 to 12 cycles. Each cDNA was tagged by a template-switch adaptor containing 12 random nucleotides. MiXCR, applied by TCRdb to the 5' RACE reads, yields one record per CDR3 protein. The data hold 1.8 million or so distinct CDR3 sequences, with 30% to 40% observed a single time. The receptor was derived from a human donor in good health. The gene calls are TRBV4-1 and TRBJ2-1, with a tentative D call TRBD1 (7 bases). The sample taken for sequencing was blood. The CDR3 DNA follows: TGCGCCAGCAGCCAACAGGGGGGCCGGAGAAATGAGCAGTTCTTC. As protein: CASSQQGGRRNEQFF.